This T cell receptor (beta chain) was captured in a study of Ad26.COV2.S vaccination and SARS-CoV-2 variants. Across the study: In the COV1001 trial, the donor was in the Ad26.COV2.S arm. Ad26.COV2.S, an intramuscular injection, was given once or twice 56 days apart. Findings and limits, study-wide: Substantial breadth in spike-specific CD8+ and CD4+ T cell responses was reportedly seen after vaccination.

The treatment: about 20 received Ad26.COV2.S at low or high dose, single or two shots; roughly five received placebo; per-sample allocation not given. Samples analyzed were those drawn on day 63 after the first vaccine or placebo injection. The donor's status was that of an adult aged 18-55 years in Boston. Sequencing was performed with immunoSEQ multiplex PCR; in TCRdb, only in-frame clones are kept and a portion is missing. The sample has some 290,000 clones; approximately 86% are singletons. V lost 6 bases and J lost 6, with 11 bases in between. CDR3 length: 13 residues. About this clone: What it binds is not known.

The sample here was peripheral blood, taken in a trial of Ad26.COV2.S vaccine versus placebo. This receptor was obtained from a person aged 18-60 years who received the Ad26.COV2.S COVID-19 vaccine or a placebo. The genes are TRBV12-3 or TRBV12-4 and TRBJ2-2; a weak D match, TRBD2 (5 bases). CDR3 residues: CASRDSSPGELFF. The CDR3 bases are TGTGCCAGCAGGGACTCCTCGCCCGGGGAGCTGTTTTTT.